This TCR beta chain was identified in a study of T cell repertoires in cytomegalovirus infection. In regard to this clonotype: As yet, its antigen is unknown.

The CDR3 loop spans 14 amino acids. Trimming pared 5 bases from V and 2 bases from J, leaving 13 bases between. CDR1 is MNHEY, CDR2 SVGEGT, per germline. TCRdb processed the reads anew with MiXCR; each CDR3 protein has one entry. The sample contains 650,000 to 850,000 distinct CDR3 sequences, roughly 28% of which appear only once. The origin of this receptor is a human donor in good health (CMV status not recorded). Some clones in this sample may be carry-over from other donors' samples. The source was cultured CD8+ T cells from PBMCs, collected from culture after CMV antigen stimulation. This chain links TRBV6-2 or TRBV6-3 with TRBJ2-7; D is unresolved. The CDR3 DNA is TGTGCCAGCAGTAGGCAGCCTCGCCCCTACGAGCAGTACGTC. It is translated as CASSRQPRPYEQYV.